These 5 T cell receptor beta chains were all obtained from the same sample, sequenced in a study of blood T cells in healthy people across ages. For the second PCR, which ran for about 6 to 11 cycles, a sample-barcoded 5' primer and a J-beta primer mix were used. TCRdb re-called the 5' RACE reads through MiXCR, storing one row per CDR3 protein. The table lists about 1.5 million distinct CDR3 sequences, approximately 43% of them singletons. Sequencing input: blood. The receptor source for this set is a woman under 30 in good health.

This sequence joins TRBV12-3 or TRBV12-4 and TRBJ1-1; D not resolved. V was shortened by 7 bases and J by 0 bases, with 12 bases between the two germline ends. The CDR3 is 14 amino acids. CDR3 coding DNA: TGTGCCAGCAAGTATGAGGAGGTGAACACTGAAGCTTTCTTT. Translated: CASKYEEVNTEAFF.

This clonotype was observed a few times. The CDR3 DNA reads TGCAGCGTCCACGGGGGGCTCCCTGGGGCCAACGTCCTGACTTTC. As protein: CSVHGGLPGANVLTF. The chain links TRBV29-1 to TRBJ2-6; a possible D gene is TRBD2 (7 bases). V was trimmed by 6 bases and J by 2 bases, leaving 14 bases between them. Per germline, CDR1 SQVTM and CDR2 ANQGSEA. This CDR3 is built from 15 residues. Drawing the rest from reference TRBV29-1 and TRBJ2-6, the complete variable domain is SAVISQKPSRDICQRGTSLTIQCQVDSQVTMMFWYRQQPGQSLTLIATANQGSEATYESGFVIDKFPISRPNLTFSTLTVSNMSPEDSSIYLCSVHGGLPGANVLTFGAGSRLTVL.

The chain employs TRBV6-2 or TRBV6-3 and TRBJ2-3; 8 bases are a match to TRBD2. The CDR3 totals 16 residues. Germline-derived CDR1 and CDR2 are MNHEY and SVGEGT. V was pared by 2 bases and J by 4 bases, with 8 bases of the junction left unmatched. CDR3 coding DNA: TGTGCCAGCAGTTACGCAGCGGGAGCGATCGCAGATACGCAGTATTTT. It specifies CASSYAAGAIADTQYF.

The V gene is TRBV10-3, the J gene TRBJ1-2, with a weak D call TRBD1 (5 bases). Germline lookup yields CDR1 ENHRY and CDR2 SYGVKD. CDR3 length equals 17 residues. V was trimmed by 0 bases and J by 4 bases, leaving 18 bases between them. DNA of the CDR3: TGTGCCATCAGTGAGTCAGGAGTAGGGGTAACGGGCTATGGCTACACCTTC. It is translated as CAISESGVGVTGYGYTF.

This chain uses TRBV11-2 with TRBJ2-5, with D tentatively TRBD2 (5 bases). CDR1 is SGHAT, CDR2 FQNNGV, per germline. The CDR3 has 16 amino acids. Trimming took off 1 base at V and 11 bases at J, with 23 bases between the two ends. CDR3 nucleotides: TGTGCCAGCAGCTTAGGGGTCTCGCTAGCAGACAATGAGCAGTACTTC. As protein: CASSLGVSLADNEQYF.